This T cell receptor (beta chain) was observed in a study of blood T cell repertoires in COVID-19. Profiling relied on immunoSEQ multiplex PCR, and the TCRdb table lists in-frame clones only, not all of them. The sample carries roughly 150,000 clones, roughly nine tenths recorded once. The CDR3 has 15 amino acids. The germline V gene has CDR1 MNHNS and CDR2 SASEGT. Trimming took 2 bases from V and 8 from J; bases not matched to a gene: 5. The rearrangement joins TRBV6-1 to TRBJ2-1, with 11 nucleotides matching TRBD2. Sequenced input: peripheral blood. The clonotype comes from a woman between 65 and 79 years old with acute or convalescent COVID-19. This CDR3 is CASSEIGSGGDEQFF. The CDR3 DNA follows: TGTGCCAGCAGTGAAATCGGTAGCGGGGGGGATGAGCAGTTCTTC.